The source of this T cell receptor (beta chain) is a study of T cells in Graves' hyperthyroidism and ophthalmopathy. Study at large: The initial diagnosis was the point when peripheral blood was collected, ahead of any treatment. Study-level points and caveats: Model-based prediction identified ophthalmopathy a median around 6.5 months prior to its onset.

The table lists this clonotype with many counts. The antigen is unknown. The CDR3 regions of TCR beta were amplified from RNA transcripts. An initial round of RT-PCR targeting the TCR CDR3 relied on the HTBI primer set. TCRdb itself ran the multiplex PCR reads through MiXCR, one entry per CDR3 protein. This sample has about 250,000 distinct CDR3 sequences, with 20% to 25% found just once. Germline-derived CDR1 and CDR2 are ENHRY and SYGVKD. The CDR3 contains 13 residues. V shed 7 bases and J 7 bases; nucleotides not matched to a gene: 6. Patients were excluded for uncontrolled infection, other autoimmune disease, pregnancy or lactation. It was 8 to 10 ml of fresh peripheral blood that supplied the PBMCs.

The clonotype was recovered from a man aged 30 to 39 with Graves' ophthalmopathy. The chain couples TRBV10-3 to TRBJ2-1; 8 nucleotides agree with TRBD2. The sequenced sample consisted of blood. CDR3 region: CAINREGQNEQFF. The CDR3 nucleotides read TGTGCCATCAATCGGGAGGGCCAGAATGAGCAGTTCTTC.